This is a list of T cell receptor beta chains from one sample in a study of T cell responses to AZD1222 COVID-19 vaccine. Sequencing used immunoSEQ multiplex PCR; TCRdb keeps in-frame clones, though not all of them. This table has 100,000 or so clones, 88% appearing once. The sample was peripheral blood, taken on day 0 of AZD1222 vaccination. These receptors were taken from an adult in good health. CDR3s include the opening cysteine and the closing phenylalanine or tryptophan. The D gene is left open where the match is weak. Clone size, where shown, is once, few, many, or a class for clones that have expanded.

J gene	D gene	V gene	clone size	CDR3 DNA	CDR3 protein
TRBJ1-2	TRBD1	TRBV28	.	TGTGCCAGCAGTTTCCCAGGTCCTACAGGGGTATCTAACTATGGCTACACCTTC	CASSFPGPTGVSNYGYTF
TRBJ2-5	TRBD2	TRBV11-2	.	TGTGCCAGCAGCTCATTGGGGGGGCAAGAGACCCAGTACTTC	CASSSLGGQETQYF
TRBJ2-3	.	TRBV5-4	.	TGTGCCAGCAGCTATAGCGGCACAGATACGCAGTATTTT	CASSYSGTDTQYF
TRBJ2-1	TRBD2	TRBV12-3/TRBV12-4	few	TGTGCCAGCAGCCGCCTGGGGGGGGATGAGCAGTTCTTC	CASSRLGGDEQFF
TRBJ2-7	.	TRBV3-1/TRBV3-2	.	TGTGCCAGCAGCCAAGCTAAATACGAGCAGTACTTC	CASSQAKYEQYF
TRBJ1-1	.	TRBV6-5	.	TGTGCCAGCAGCCGATCGGACAGGAACACTGAAGCTTTCTTT	CASSRSDRNTEAFF
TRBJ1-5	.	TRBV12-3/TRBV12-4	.	TGTGCCAGCAGTTTAGGGGGAATCCAGCCCCAGCATTTT	CASSLGGIQPQHF
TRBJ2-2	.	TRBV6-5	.	TGTGCCAGCAGTCGGGCGCGGACCGGGGAGCTGTTTTTT	CASSRARTGELFF
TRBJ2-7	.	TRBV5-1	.	TGCGCCAGCAGCTTGGGGGACCAGGGAATCTACGAGCAGTACTTC	CASSLGDQGIYEQYF
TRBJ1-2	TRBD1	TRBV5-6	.	TGTGCCAGCAGCGCAACAGGGGTCGTTGGCTACACCTTC	CASSATGVVGYTF
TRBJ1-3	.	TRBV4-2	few	TGTGCCAGCAGCTCCTTGACAGACGAACGGGGCACCATATATTTT	CASSSLTDERGTIYF
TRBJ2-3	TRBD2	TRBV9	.	TGTGCCAGCAGCCCCCGGACTAGCGGGAGTTTTGCCACAGATACGCAGTATTTT	CASSPRTSGSFATDTQYF
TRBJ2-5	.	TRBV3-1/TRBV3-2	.	TGTGCCAGCAGCCAAGATCGCAGGGAAGAGACCCAGTACTTC	CASSQDRREETQYF
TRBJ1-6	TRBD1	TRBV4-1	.	TGCGCCAGCAGCTCCGGACAGGGGGCGTCTAATTCACCCCTCCACTTT	CASSSGQGASNSPLHF
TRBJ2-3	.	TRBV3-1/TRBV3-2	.	TGTGCCAGCAGCCAAGTGGACTCGCAAGATACGCAGTATTTT	CASSQVDSQDTQYF
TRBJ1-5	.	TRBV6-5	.	TGTGCCAGCAGCAGGACACCTAATAGCAATCAGCCCCAGCATTTT	CASSRTPNSNQPQHF
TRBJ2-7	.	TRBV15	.	TGTGCCACCAGCAGAGAACGAGCGGAGACCTACGAGCAGTACTTC	CATSRERAETYEQYF
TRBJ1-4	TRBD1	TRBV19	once	TGTGCCAGTAGAAATGACAGGGCTAATGAAAAACTGTTTTTT	CASRNDRANEKLFF
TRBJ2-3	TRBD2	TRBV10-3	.	TGTGCCATCAGGGAGGATCTAGCGGGGTACACAGATACGCAGTATTTT	CAIREDLAGYTDTQYF
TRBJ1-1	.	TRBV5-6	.	TGTGCCAGCAGCGATACCCATGGGGGGCCGGGTGAAGCTTTCTTT	CASSDTHGGPGEAFF
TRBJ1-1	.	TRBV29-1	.	TGCAGCGTTGACCACGGACAGACGAACACTGAAGCTTTCTTT	CSVDHGQTNTEAFF
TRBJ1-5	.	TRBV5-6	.	TGTGCCAGCAGCTTGGCCGTTGATGGGAATCAGCCCCAGCATTTT	CASSLAVDGNQPQHF
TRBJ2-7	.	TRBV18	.	TGTGCCAGCACTTCGGACAGAACCTACGAGCAGTACTTC	CASTSDRTYEQYF
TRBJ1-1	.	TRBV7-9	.	TGTGCCAGCAGCTTGGGGACGGTGAACACTGAAGCTTTCTTT	CASSLGTVNTEAFF
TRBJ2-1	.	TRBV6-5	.	TGTGCCAGCAGTAGGGGGAGCTCCTACAATGAGCAGTTCTTC	CASSRGSSYNEQFF
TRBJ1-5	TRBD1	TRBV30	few	TGTGCCTGGAGGGCGACAGGGGGCAATCAGCCCCAGCATTTT	CAWRATGGNQPQHF
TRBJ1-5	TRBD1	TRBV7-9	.	TGTGCCAGCAGCTTAGGACGGACAGGGATCAATCAGCCCCAGCATTTT	CASSLGRTGINQPQHF
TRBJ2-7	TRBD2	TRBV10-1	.	TGCGCCAGCAGTGAGGGGCTAGCGGGAGACGAGCAGTACTTC	CASSEGLAGDEQYF
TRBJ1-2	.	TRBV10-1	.	TGCGCCAGCACCTTTTCCACGAACTATGGCTACACCTTC	CASTFSTNYGYTF
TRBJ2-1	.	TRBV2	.	TGTGCCAGTGAGCTAGACAATGAGCAGTTCTTC	CASELDNEQFF
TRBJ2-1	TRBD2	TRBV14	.	TGTGCCAGCAGCCTCCTGACTAGCGGGGGTTTCGGGCAGTTCTTC	CASSLLTSGGFGQFF
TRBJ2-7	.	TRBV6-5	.	TGTGCCTCCTCCGGACCCTACGAGCAGTACTTC	CASSGPYEQYF
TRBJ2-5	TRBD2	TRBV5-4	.	TGTGCCAGCAGCGGAGCGCGGGAGGGCCGGGAGACCCAGTACTTC	CASSGAREGRETQYF
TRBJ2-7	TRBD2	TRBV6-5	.	TGTGCCAGCAGTTACTCCGGGGGGGGGAACTACGAGCAGTACTTC	CASSYSGGGNYEQYF